This TCR beta chain appears in the sequencing data of a study of OX40 agonist ivuxolimab in advanced cancers. This clone has more than one count but fewer than ten. Sequenced by immunoSEQ multiplex PCR; TCRdb stores in-frame clones only, minus some. The profile shows some 83,000 clones, 93% of them singletons. Trimming left V 5 bases short and J 4 bases short, with 11 bases between. Germline V gene lookup returns CDR1 LNHDA and CDR2 SQIVND (reference sequence). This CDR3 region has 13 residues. The source material was CD4+ or CD8+ T cells sorted from blood, sampled in a trial of the OX40 agonist ivuxolimab. This sequence joins TRBV19 and TRBJ1-2, with D tentatively TRBD1 (6 bases). This sequence was found in an adult with an advanced solid tumor such as melanoma, head and neck, liver or kidney cancer. CDR3 region: CASSGGLIYGYTF. DNA of the CDR3: TGTGCCAGTAGTGGGGGGCTCATCTATGGCTACACCTTC. Combining the CDR3 with reference TRBV19 and TRBJ1-2 gives the whole variable domain DGGITQSPKYLFRKEGQNVTLSCEQNLNHDAMYWYRQDPGQGLRLIYYSQIVNDFQKGDIAEGYSVSREKKESFPLTVTSAQKNPTAFYLCASSGGLIYGYTFGSGTRLTVV.